This note documents a single T cell receptor beta chain sequence. Its antigen is undetermined. This sample includes further DNA sequences coding for the same CDR3. This CDR3 has 13 residues. Trimming stripped 5 bases from V and 5 bases from J, with 10 bases between. From germline, CDR1 is SEHNR and CDR2 FQNEAQ (reference sequence). The sample originates from a study of T cell responses to AZD1222 COVID-19 vaccine. The data were produced by immunoSEQ multiplex PCR, yet TCRdb's version contains in-frame clones alone and is incomplete. Of 130,000 or so clones in the sample, around 83% were seen once. General study findings and limits: Baseline seropositivity occurred in only a handful of AZD1222 recipients. The donor group comprised mostly white British people and more females; the analysis possibly underestimated clonal diversity. Reportedly, close to half of spike-specific TCRs are directed against unmutated variant regions. Increases in Spike-specific TCR breadth and depth were seen after two AZD1222 doses.

The sequencing used peripheral blood, collected on day 0 of AZD1222 vaccination. This rearrangement joins TRBV7-9 to TRBJ2-1; TRBD1 might be the D (5 bases). The sequence was collected from an adult in good health. The CDR3 DNA is TGTGCCAGCAGCCTCGACAGCAACAATGAGCAGTTCTTC. It is translated as CASSLDSNNEQFF.